These 30 T cell receptor beta chains were all obtained from the same sample, sequenced in a study of preoperative IRX-2 immunotherapy in early breast cancer. Using immunoSEQ multiplex PCR, the repertoire was profiled, and TCRdb retains in-frame clones only, with some absent. The sample comprises 30,000 to 45,000 clones, 75% to 85% of which are singletons, and about 1.5% rests with the top ten. Treatment in this sample: preoperative locoregional IRX-2 cytokine immunotherapy. Source: lymph node tissue, taken after IRX-2 immunotherapy. The receptors come from a human donor with breast cancer.

The CDR3 protein is CASSLAGNKNEKLFF. CDR3 DNA: TGTGCCAGCAGCTTAGCGGGGAACAAGAATGAAAAACTGTTTTTT. The rearrangement uses TRBV7-7 and TRBJ1-4; unclear D gene. V was cut by 0 bases and J by 5 bases, with 10 bases left in between. The CDR3 length is 15 residues. Looked up from germline, CDR1 is SSHAT and CDR2 is FNYEAQ (reference sequence).

This rearrangement joins TRBV19 to TRBJ1-5; D is unclear. V was clipped by 1 base and J by 5 bases, with 15 bases between them. Looked up from germline, CDR1 is LNHDA and CDR2 is SQIVND (reference sequence). This CDR3 contains 16 residues. This CDR3 reads CASSIVQTRGYQPQHF. CDR3 in DNA: TGTGCCAGTAGTATAGTTCAGACCCGCGGGTATCAGCCCCAGCATTTT.

This clone was counted only a few times. The J gene is TRBJ2-4, the V gene TRBV29-1; TRBD2 agrees at 11 bases. This CDR3 region has 12 residues. From germline, CDR1 is SQVTM and CDR2 ANQGSEA. V trimming: 7 bases; J trimming: 7 bases; junction bases outside the gene matches: 3. CDR3 protein: CSASGGRNIQYF. The CDR3 bases are TGCAGCGCTAGCGGGGGGCGGAACATTCAGTACTTC.

The chain carries TRBV19 and TRBJ2-7; 8 nucleotides line up with TRBD1. Germline trimming cut 9 bases from V and 4 bases from J; bases unmatched to any gene: 8. Germline values: CDR1 LNHDA, CDR2 SQIVND (reference sequence). This CDR3 spans 13 amino acids. This CDR3 reads CARLDREGYEQYF. The CDR3 region has the DNA TGTGCCAGACTGGACAGGGAAGGGTACGAGCAGTACTTC. The full variable domain, completed using reference TRBV19 and TRBJ2-7, is DGGITQSPKYLFRKEGQNVTLSCEQNLNHDAMYWYRQDPGQGLRLIYYSQIVNDFQKGDIAEGYSVSREKKESFPLTVTSAQKNPTAFYLCARLDREGYEQYFGPGTRLTVT.

The rearrangement links TRBV29-1 to TRBJ1-5; D gene uncertain. The V and J ends lost 4 bases and 0 bases respectively, with 10 bases between them. CDR1 is SQVTM and CDR2 is ANQGSEA in the germline V gene. CDR3 length equals 14 residues. The CDR3 sequence is CSVGVGSSNQPQHF. The CDR3 bases are TGCAGCGTTGGGGTGGGATCTAGCAATCAGCCCCAGCATTTT.

The chain is built from TRBV6-8 and TRBJ2-2; no clear D. The CDR3 runs 13 residues. CDR1 is MNHGY, CDR2 SAAAGT, per germline. Trimming pared 3 bases from V and 6 bases from J, leaving 8 bases between. As DNA, the CDR3 is TGTGCCAGCAGTTATGGCGAGGCCGGGGAGCTGTTTTTT. Amino acids: CASSYGEAGELFF.

This chain links TRBV19 with TRBJ2-3; 10 bases fit TRBD2. Germline CDR1 and CDR2: LNHDA and SQIVND (reference sequence). The V and J ends lost 5 bases and 0 bases, in that order; junction bases with no gene match: 5. This CDR3 region has 16 residues. The CDR3 here is CASSPRSGGSTDTQYF. In DNA form, the CDR3 reads TGTGCCAGTAGTCCTCGTAGCGGGGGGAGCACAGATACGCAGTATTTT.

This clone was counted a single time. The junction and the germline gene differ at one end; a read error may be behind it. The V and J genes are TRBV6-8 and TRBJ1-1, with TRBD1 matching 9 bases. This CDR3 contains 12 residues. Germline V gives CDR1 MNHGY, CDR2 SAAAGT. Written as DNA, the CDR3 is TGTGCCATCAGTGGACAGGGGACAGAAGCTTTCTTT. It is translated as CAISGQGTEAFF.

The chain joins TRBV5-1 to TRBJ1-1, with 9 nucleotides matching TRBD1. Germline V gene sequence: CDR1 SGHRS, CDR2 YFSETQ. CDR3 length: 20 amino acids. The V and J ends lost 4 bases and 1 base, in that order; junction bases with no gene match: 20. The CDR3 DNA is TGCGCCAGCAGCAAATGGGCATCACAGGGGGCGCCCCCCCAGAACACTGAAGCTTTCTTT. It yields the protein CASSKWASQGAPPQNTEAFF.

The rearrangement joins TRBV6-8 to TRBJ2-7, with 7 bases matching TRBD1. The CDR3 runs 14 residues. Germline V gene sequence: CDR1 MNHGY, CDR2 SAAAGT. V gave up 6 bases and J gave up 5 bases; unmatched junction bases: 10. CDR3 residues: CASSAGTVTNEQYF. The CDR3 bases are TGTGCCAGCAGCGCCGGGACAGTAACCAACGAGCAGTACTTC.

V is TRBV19 and J is TRBJ2-3; no clear D. V lost 5 bases and J 3 bases, leaving 12 bases between the germline ends. The V gene's germline CDR1 is LNHDA and CDR2 SQIVND (reference sequence). The CDR3 sequence is 14 residues long. The CDR3 protein is CASSPDPTTDTQYF. CDR3 nucleotides: TGTGCCAGTAGTCCCGATCCAACTACAGATACGCAGTATTTT.

The chain joins TRBV29-1 to TRBJ1-1; no clear D. The CDR3 consists of 16 residues. Germline CDR1 and CDR2: SQVTM and ANQGSEA. The germline V and J ends were trimmed by 4 bases and 10 bases, with 28 bases remaining between them. The CDR3 loop is CSVASTARVEGWTAFF. CDR3 DNA: TGCAGCGTTGCCTCGACTGCAAGGGTGGAAGGGTGGACAGCTTTCTTT.

The chain carries TRBV6-8 and TRBJ2-1, with 12 bases aligning to TRBD2. With V trimmed by 5 bases and J by 10 bases, 9 bases remained unmatched. Germline V lookup: CDR1 MNHGY, CDR2 SAAAGT. The CDR3 loop spans 15 amino acids. CDR3 bases: TGTGCCAGCAGTGTCGCTAGCGGGGGGGCAATCGAGCAGTTCTTC. It specifies CASSVASGGAIEQFF.

The chain combines TRBV2 with TRBJ2-3; D ambiguous. V was trimmed by 8 bases and J by 1 base, leaving 16 bases between them. This CDR3 is built from 15 residues. From germline, CDR1 is SNHLY and CDR2 FYNNEI. The CDR3 region is CASPKDGLGTDTQYF. The CDR3 DNA is TGTGCCAGCCCTAAAGACGGTCTAGGCACAGATACGCAGTATTTT.

The genes are TRBV5-1 and TRBJ2-6; tentatively, D is TRBD1 (8 bases). Germline V gives CDR1 SGHRS, CDR2 YFSETQ. The germline V and J ends were trimmed by 0 bases and 0 bases, with 10 bases remaining between them. The CDR3 is 17 amino acids. In DNA form, the CDR3 reads TGCGCCAGCAGCTTGGACAGGGGGGGCTCTGGGGCCAACGTCCTGACTTTC. It codes for CASSLDRGGSGANVLTF.

This clone was seen only once. V is TRBV5-1 and J is TRBJ2-2, with 7 bases identical to TRBD1. Germline V CDR1 and CDR2: SGHRS, YFSETQ. With 0 bases clipped from V and 7 bases from J, the junction kept 3 bases outside the gene matches. This CDR3 has 14 residues. This CDR3 reads CASSLATGHGELFF. CDR3 DNA sequence: TGCGCCAGCAGCTTGGCGACAGGGCACGGGGAGCTGTTTTTT.

J is TRBJ1-1 and V is TRBV6-8, with 8 bases lining up with TRBD1. J gave up 1 base and V 6 bases, and 4 bases lay outside the gene matches. The CDR3 totals 14 residues. The V gene's germline CDR1 is MNHGY and CDR2 SAAAGT. Here the CDR3 reads CASSTDRENTEAFF. DNA for the CDR3: TGTGCCAGCAGCACGGACAGGGAGAACACTGAAGCTTTCTTT.

The chain joins TRBV23-1 to TRBJ2-1; 10 bases are a match to TRBD2. TRBV23-1 counts as an open reading frame of uncertain function. Trimming at V came to 6 bases and at J to 8 bases, leaving 16 bases not matched to a gene. CDR3 size: 17 residues. For the CDR3, the DNA is TGCGCCAGCAGCCAAGTGGTAGCGGGGGGCCGGGAGGATGAGCAGTTCTTC. Protein: CASSQVVAGGREDEQFF.

This clone was counted once. The gene calls are TRBV9 and TRBJ2-4; D gene unclear. In germline, CDR1 is SGDLS, CDR2 YYNGEE. CDR3 length: 13 amino acids. V lost 5 bases to trimming and J lost 12 bases, with 18 bases between them. CDR3: CASSPGPGGYQYF. The CDR3 nucleotides read TGTGCCAGCAGTCCAGGACCGGGTGGATATCAGTACTTC.

The chain is built from TRBV19 and TRBJ1-5; 7 bases fit TRBD1. The CDR3 has 14 amino acids. Trimming at V came to 5 bases and at J to 4 bases, leaving 5 bases not matched to a gene. CDR1 is LNHDA, CDR2 SQIVND, per germline (reference sequence). The DNA of the CDR3 is TGTGCCAGTAGTTCACAGGGGCTTAATCAGCCCCAGCATTTT. Its protein is CASSSQGLNQPQHF.

The chain carries TRBV6-8 and TRBJ1-5; D is uncertain. This CDR3 contains 14 residues. The germline gives CDR1 MNHGY, CDR2 SAAAGT. Trimming took 2 bases from V and 5 from J, leaving 10 bases between them. The CDR3 nucleotides are TGTGCCAGCAGTTACGCAGACGGATATCAGCCCCAGCATTTT. Protein: CASSYADGYQPQHF.

The chain carries TRBV6-8 and TRBJ1-5, with D possibly TRBD1 on 5 matching bases. Germline V gives CDR1 MNHGY, CDR2 SAAAGT. The CDR3 contains 15 residues. Trimming left V 0 bases short and J 4 bases short, with 10 bases between. In nucleotides, the CDR3 is TGTGCCAGCAGTTACTCGCTACAGGTTAATCAGCCCCAGCATTTT. Translated: CASSYSLQVNQPQHF.

By share, this clone counts as medium-sized (0.01 to 0.1%). V is TRBV11-3 and J is TRBJ1-6, with 9 bases matching TRBD1. This CDR3 is 15 amino acids long. Germline CDR1 is SGHNT and CDR2 is YENEEA. V lost 5 bases and J lost 9; bases outside the gene matches: 8. CDR3: CASSLSGQGLSPLHF. CDR3 nucleotide sequence: TGTGCCAGCAGCCTCTCGGGACAGGGTCTTTCACCCCTCCACTTT.

CDR3 DNA sequence: TGTGCCAGCTCACCGGCGAGTCGGAGGGATGGTGAAGCTTTCTTT. Its translation: CASSPASRRDGEAFF. The chain has TRBV18 and TRBJ1-1; D ambiguous. With 3 bases removed from V and 7 bases from J, the gap between germline ends came to 18 bases. The CDR3 is 15 amino acids. Germline assignment: CDR1 KGHSH and CDR2 LQKENI. Full variable domain (outside the CDR3, taken from reference TRBV18 and TRBJ1-1): NAGVMQNPRHLVRRRGQEARLRCSPMKGHSHVYWYRQLPEEGLKFMVYLQKENIIDESGMPKERFSAEFPKEGPSILRIQQVVRGDSAAYFCASSPASRRDGEAFFGQGTRLTVV.

J is TRBJ1-3 and V is TRBV19; D not resolved. V was cut by 5 bases and J by 3 bases, with 2 bases left in between. Germline assignment: CDR1 LNHDA and CDR2 SQIVND (reference sequence). This CDR3 spans 11 amino acids. CDR3 nucleotides: TGTGCCAGTAGTGATGGAAACACCATATATTTT. It specifies CASSDGNTIYF. Full variable domain (rest looked up from reference TRBV19 and TRBJ1-3): DGGITQSPKYLFRKEGQNVTLSCEQNLNHDAMYWYRQDPGQGLRLIYYSQIVNDFQKGDIAEGYSVSREKKESFPLTVTSAQKNPTAFYLCASSDGNTIYFGEGSWLTVV.

The chain couples TRBV6-8 to TRBJ2-1; 7 positions match TRBD2. Germline lookup yields CDR1 MNHGY and CDR2 SAAAGT. The CDR3 has 13 residues. The ends lost 5 bases at V and 12 bases at J; junction bases unmatched: 10. CDR3 coding DNA: TGTGCCAGCAGTGTCGGGAGGAGGTTAGGGCAGTTCTTC. Residues: CASSVGRRLGQFF.

CDR3 sequence reads: CASSLDSIGQPQHF. CDR3 DNA sequence: TGTGCCAGCAGCTTAGACAGTATCGGACAGCCCCAGCATTTT. This chain connects TRBV7-7 to TRBJ1-5; D remains ambiguous. The germline gives CDR1 SSHAT, CDR2 FNYEAQ (reference sequence). This CDR3 is 14 amino acids long. V was shortened by 1 base and J by 7 bases, with 11 bases between the two germline ends.

This clone was counted only a few times. The chain uses TRBV5-1 and TRBJ1-4, with D perhaps TRBD1 (6 bases). CDR3 length equals 14 residues. The germline gives CDR1 SGHRS, CDR2 YFSETQ. Trimming took off 2 bases at V and 8 bases at J, with 13 bases between the two ends. CDR3 coding DNA: TGCGCCAGCAGCTTACAGGGAAGAGCGGAAAAACTGTTTTTT. Its protein product is CASSLQGRAEKLFF.

The V gene is TRBV19, the J gene TRBJ2-4, with D possibly matching TRBD2 (5 bases). Germline V gene data show CDR1 as LNHDA and CDR2 as SQIVND (reference sequence). V lost 3 bases and J lost 1, with 13 bases in between. CDR3 length: 16 residues. CDR3 region: CASSMRVMRAKNIQYF. The CDR3 coding sequence is TGTGCCAGTAGTATGAGGGTAATGAGGGCCAAAAACATTCAGTACTTC.

The chain combines TRBV6-8 with TRBJ1-1; 11 bases map to TRBD1. Losses at the gene ends were 10 bases for V and 7 bases for J; bases not matched to a gene: 8. From germline, CDR1 is MNHGY and CDR2 SAAAGT. The CDR3 runs to 13 residues. The chain's CDR3 is CAIRGQGEFEAFF. In DNA, the CDR3 is TGTGCCATCAGGGGACAGGGGGAATTTGAAGCTTTCTTT.